These 2 T cell receptor beta chains were all obtained from the same sample, sequenced in a study of shared clonotypes between healthy human individuals. The data were produced by immunoSEQ multiplex PCR, yet TCRdb's version contains in-frame clones alone and is incomplete. The sample consists of more than 450,000 clones, approximately 85% of them appearing once. The sample comprised PBMCs. The origin of the receptors is a middle-aged woman in good health. Some clones in this sample may be carry-over from other donors' samples.

The V call is TRBV4-2, the J call TRBJ2-5; perhaps TRBD2 as D (7 bases). Trimming shortened V by 7 bases and J by 4 bases, and 25 bases separated the two germline ends. The germline gives CDR1 LGHNA, CDR2 YNFKEQ. The CDR3 spans 17 residues. DNA for the CDR3: TGTGCCAGCAACCTCTACCGGGGACAATGGGGGGGAGAGACCCAGTACTTC. It is translated as CASNLYRGQWGGETQYF.

Comment on this clone: This sample includes further DNA sequences coding for the same CDR3. J is TRBJ1-4 and V is TRBV10-3; D uncertain. Per the germline V gene, CDR1 is ENHRY and CDR2 is SYGVKD. V lost 0 bases and J lost 0, with 5 bases in between. This CDR3 region has 15 residues. The CDR3 sequence: CAISESAATNEKLFF. In nucleotides, the CDR3 is TGTGCCATCAGTGAGTCGGCCGCAACTAATGAAAAACTGTTTTTT.